This T cell receptor (beta chain) was identified in a study of cytotoxic CD8 clonotypes in ibrutinib-treated CLL. TCRdb keeps only in-frame clones here, not all; method: immunoSEQ multiplex PCR. The repertoire has 130,000 or so clones, approximately 80% of them found once; the top ten carry 9.5% to 15%. General study results and limits: Rising at ibrutinib response, clonality subsequently fell back toward baseline at progression. Different sampling times were used for sustained-remission and progressing patients.

CDR1 is SEHNR and CDR2 is FQNEAQ in the germline V gene (reference sequence). The V segment lost 0 bases and the J segment 6 bases; nucleotides outside the gene matches: 6. The CDR3 covers 15 residues. For this clone: As yet, its antigen is unknown.

The sequence was obtained from a human donor with chronic lymphocytic leukemia. The chain combines TRBV7-9 with TRBJ2-3; TRBD1 matches at 7 bases. Here the sequenced sample was PBMCs, taken after 12 months of ibrutinib treatment. CDR3 region: CASSLAGGNLDTQYF. The DNA for the CDR3 is TGTGCCAGCAGCTTAGCAGGGGGCAATTTGGATACGCAGTATTTT.